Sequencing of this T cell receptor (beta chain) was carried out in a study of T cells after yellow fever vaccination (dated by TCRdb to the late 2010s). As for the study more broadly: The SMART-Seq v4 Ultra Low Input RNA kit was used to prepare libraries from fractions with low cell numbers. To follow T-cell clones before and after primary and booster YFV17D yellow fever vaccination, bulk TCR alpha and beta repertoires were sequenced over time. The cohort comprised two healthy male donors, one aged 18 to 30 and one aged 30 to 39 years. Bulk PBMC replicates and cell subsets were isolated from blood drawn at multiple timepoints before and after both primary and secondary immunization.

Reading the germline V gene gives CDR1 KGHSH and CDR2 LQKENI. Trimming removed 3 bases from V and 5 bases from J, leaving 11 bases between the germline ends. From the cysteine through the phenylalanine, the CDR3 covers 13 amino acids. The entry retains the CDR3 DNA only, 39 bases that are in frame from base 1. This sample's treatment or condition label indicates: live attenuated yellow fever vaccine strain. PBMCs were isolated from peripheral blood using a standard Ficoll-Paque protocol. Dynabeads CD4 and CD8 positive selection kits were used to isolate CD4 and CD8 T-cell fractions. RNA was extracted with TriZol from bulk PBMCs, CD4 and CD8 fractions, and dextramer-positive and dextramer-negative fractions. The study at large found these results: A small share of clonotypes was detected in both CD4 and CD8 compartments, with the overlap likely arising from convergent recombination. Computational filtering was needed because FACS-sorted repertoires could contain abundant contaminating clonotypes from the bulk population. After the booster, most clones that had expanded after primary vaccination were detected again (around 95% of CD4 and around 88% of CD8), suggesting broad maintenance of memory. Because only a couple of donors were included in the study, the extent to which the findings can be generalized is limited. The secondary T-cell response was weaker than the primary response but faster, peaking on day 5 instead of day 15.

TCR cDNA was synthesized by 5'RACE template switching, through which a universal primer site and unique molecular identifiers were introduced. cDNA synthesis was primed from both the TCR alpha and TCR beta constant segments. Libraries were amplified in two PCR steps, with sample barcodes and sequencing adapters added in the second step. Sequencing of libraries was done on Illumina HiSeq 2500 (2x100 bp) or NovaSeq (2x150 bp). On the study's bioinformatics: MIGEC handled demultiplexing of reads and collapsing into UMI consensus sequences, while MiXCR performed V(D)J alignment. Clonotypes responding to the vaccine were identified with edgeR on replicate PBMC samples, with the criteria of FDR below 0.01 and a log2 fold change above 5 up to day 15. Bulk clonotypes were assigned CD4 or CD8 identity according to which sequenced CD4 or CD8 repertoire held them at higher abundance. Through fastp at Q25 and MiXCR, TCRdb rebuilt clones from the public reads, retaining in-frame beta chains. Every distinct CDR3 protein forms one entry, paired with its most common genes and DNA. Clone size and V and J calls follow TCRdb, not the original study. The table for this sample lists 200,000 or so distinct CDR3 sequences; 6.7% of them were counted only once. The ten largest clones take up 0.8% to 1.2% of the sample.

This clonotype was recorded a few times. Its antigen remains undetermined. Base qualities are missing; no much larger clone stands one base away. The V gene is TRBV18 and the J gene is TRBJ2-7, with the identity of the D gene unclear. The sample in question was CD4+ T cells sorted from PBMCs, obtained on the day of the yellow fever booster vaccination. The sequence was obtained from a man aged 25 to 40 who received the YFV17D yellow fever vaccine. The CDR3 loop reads CASSPSSRDEQYF. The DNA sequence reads TGTGCCAGCTCACCCTCCTCTAGGGACGAGCAGTACTTC.